The present TCR beta chain was sequenced within a study of response to subunit inactivated influenza vaccine. About this clonotype itself: Antigen unknown.

Study findings and constraints: The authors suggested that every seasonal influenza vaccination recruits few new T cells.

TCRdb re-called the RT-PCR reads through MiXCR, storing one row per CDR3 protein. The table records fewer than 550,000 distinct CDR3 sequences, over 25% of them present only once. The sample consisted of CD4+ T cells sorted from PBMCs, taken about 5 days after vaccination. The clonotype originates from a man in his fifties or sixties who received an inactivated influenza vaccine.

The CDR3: CASSSQGVDTQYF. CDR3 coding DNA: TGTGCCAGCAGTTCACAGGGCGTGGATACGCAGTATTTT. The J gene is TRBJ2-3, the V gene TRBV12-3 or TRBV12-4, with D perhaps matching TRBD1 (6 bases). The CDR3 consists of 13 residues. V was cut by 4 bases and J by 6 bases, with 11 bases left in between.